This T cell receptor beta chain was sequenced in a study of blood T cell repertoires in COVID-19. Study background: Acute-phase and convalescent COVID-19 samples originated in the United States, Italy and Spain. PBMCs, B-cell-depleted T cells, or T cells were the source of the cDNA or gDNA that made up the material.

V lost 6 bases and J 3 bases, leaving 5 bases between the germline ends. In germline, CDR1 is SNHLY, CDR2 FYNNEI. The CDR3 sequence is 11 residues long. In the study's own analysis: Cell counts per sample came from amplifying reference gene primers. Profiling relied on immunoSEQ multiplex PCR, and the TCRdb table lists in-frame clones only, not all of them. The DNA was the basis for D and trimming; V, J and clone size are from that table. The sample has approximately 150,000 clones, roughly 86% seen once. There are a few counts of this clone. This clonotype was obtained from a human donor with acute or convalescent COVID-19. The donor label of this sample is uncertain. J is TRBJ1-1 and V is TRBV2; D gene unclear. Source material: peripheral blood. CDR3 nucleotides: TGTGCCAGCAGAGCATACACTGAAGCTTTCTTT. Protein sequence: CASRAYTEAFF.